This passage covers 29 T cell receptor beta chains from one sample sequenced in a study of Ad26.COV2.S vaccination and SARS-CoV-2 variants. The treatment here: about 20 received Ad26.COV2.S at low or high dose, single or two shots; about 5 received placebo; per-sample allocation not given. Samples came from day 63 after the first vaccine or placebo injection. TCRdb's table, derived via immunoSEQ multiplex PCR, lists solely in-frame clones and lacks some. Seen here are some 500,000 clones, nearly 90% observed once, and the top ten hold about 2.7%. This specimen was peripheral blood, taken in a trial of Ad26.COV2.S vaccine versus placebo. All receptors derive from a person aged 18-65 years who received the Ad26.COV2.S COVID-19 vaccine or a placebo.

This chain connects TRBV2 to TRBJ2-7, with TRBD1 matching over 9 bases. Trimming removed 6 bases from V and 4 bases from J; junction bases left unmatched: 7. Germline V gene data show CDR1 as SNHLY and CDR2 as FYNNEI. The CDR3 loop spans 14 amino acids. DNA for the CDR3: TGTGCCAGCAGCGAACAGGGGGCTGGGTACGAGCAGTACGTC. Translating gives CASSEQGAGYEQYV.

V and J are TRBV11-1 and TRBJ2-1; the match to TRBD2 covers 7 bases. V lost 6 bases to trimming and J lost 7 bases; unmatched junction nucleotides: 9. This CDR3 region has 14 residues. The germline V gene has CDR1 SGHAT and CDR2 FQDESV (reference sequence). CDR3 sequence: CASSPSGNRNEQFF. CDR3 nucleotides: TGTGCCAGCAGTCCCAGCGGGAATCGGAATGAGCAGTTCTTC.

The chain is built from TRBV5-5 and TRBJ2-1, with TRBD2 as a possible D gene (6 bases). CDR3 size: 15 residues. V gave up 4 bases and J gave up 0 bases, with 11 bases separating them. The V gene's germline CDR1 is SGHKS and CDR2 YYEKEE (reference sequence). CDR3 residues: CASSPGVGSYNEQFF. Here the CDR3 DNA reads TGTGCCAGCAGCCCGGGGGTGGGCTCCTACAATGAGCAGTTCTTC.

In this sample, this clone turned up a few times. Other DNA sequences in this specimen translate into the identical CDR3. The chain carries TRBV7-2 and TRBJ1-2, with 7 bases matching TRBD1. The CDR3 totals 13 residues. From germline, CDR1 is SGHTA and CDR2 FQGNSA. The ends lost 5 bases at V and 4 bases at J; junction bases unmatched: 4. CDR3 loop: CASSPDRFYGYTF. CDR3 in DNA: TGTGCCAGCAGCCCGGACAGGTTCTATGGCTACACCTTC.

Of note for this clone: Different DNA sequences within this sample yield the same CDR3. V usage is TRBV18 and J usage is TRBJ1-1; D is uncertain. Germline lookup yields CDR1 KGHSH and CDR2 LQKENI. V was pared by 1 base and J by 5 bases, with 11 bases between. There are 14 residues in the CDR3. The CDR3 protein is CASSPRAGETEAFF. Written as DNA, the CDR3 is TGTGCCAGCTCACCACGGGCCGGAGAAACTGAAGCTTTCTTT.

The chain recombines TRBV29-1 with TRBJ2-1; a possible D gene is TRBD1 (5 bases). Trimming removed 3 bases at V and 8 bases at J, with 14 bases between. The CDR3 totals 13 residues. In germline, CDR1 is SQVTM, CDR2 ANQGSEA. In DNA, the CDR3 is TGCAGCGTTGAGAGACAGATTAATGATGAGCAGTTCTTC. Its translation: CSVERQINDEQFF.

This clone has more than one count but fewer than ten. The chain recombines TRBV7-2 with TRBJ1-5; D is ambiguous. CDR3 size: 13 residues. Per the germline V gene, CDR1 is SGHTA and CDR2 is FQGNSA. V shed 1 base and J shed 1 base, with 2 bases lying between them. The CDR3 nucleotides are TGTGCCAGCAGCTTAGTGAGCAATCAGCCCCAGCATTTT. It encodes CASSLVSNQPQHF.

In its sample, this clone was seen a few times. The chain employs TRBV5-1 and TRBJ1-1, with 8 positions matching TRBD1. The CDR3 length is 13 residues. V was clipped by 3 bases and J by 6 bases; unmatched bases: 4. Per the germline V gene, CDR1 is SGHRS and CDR2 is YFSETQ. The DNA of the CDR3 is TGCGCCAGCAGCTCCCAGGGGGCGTCTGAAGCTTTCTTT. It codes for CASSSQGASEAFF.

V gene TRBV24-1 combines with J gene TRBJ1-5; no clear D. V was trimmed by 1 base and J by 11 bases, leaving 8 bases between them. CDR1 is KGHDR, CDR2 SFDVKD, per germline. This CDR3 region has 12 residues. The CDR3 protein is CATSDLGETQHF. CDR3 DNA: TGTGCCACCAGTGATTTAGGAGAAACCCAGCATTTT.

V usage is TRBV6-6 and J usage is TRBJ2-1; D ambiguous. In germline, CDR1 is MNHNY, CDR2 SVGAGI (reference sequence). Trimming pared 6 bases from V and 6 bases from J, leaving 6 bases between. The CDR3 has 11 amino acids. The CDR3 is CASSASNEQFF. The CDR3 DNA is TGTGCCAGCAGCGCCAGCAATGAGCAGTTCTTC.

The chain combines TRBV7-9 with TRBJ2-3; TRBD2 might be the D (5 bases). The germline gives CDR1 SEHNR, CDR2 FQNEAQ (reference sequence). CDR3 length: 13 residues. V shed 5 bases and J shed 5 bases, with 11 bases lying between them. CDR3 coding DNA: TGTGCCAGCAGCCTGGGGAGCCGAGATACGCAGTATTTT. As protein: CASSLGSRDTQYF.

J is TRBJ2-2 and V is TRBV7-2, with TRBD1 identical over 7 bases. The CDR3 has 15 residues. After removal of 8 bases from V and 1 base from J, the junction contained 7 bases not matched to a gene. Germline CDR1 reads SGHTA; CDR2 reads FQGNSA. In nucleotides, the CDR3 is TGTGCCAGCGGGCTACAGGGGATGAACACCGGGGAGCTGTTTTTT. This sequence encodes CASGLQGMNTGELFF.

CDR3 sequence: CATSDFGRVEQFF. In DNA form, the CDR3 reads TGTGCCACCAGTGATTTCGGGCGGGTTGAGCAGTTCTTC. This chain uses TRBV24-1 with TRBJ2-1, with a tentative D call TRBD2 (5 bases). The germline gives CDR1 KGHDR, CDR2 SFDVKD. The CDR3 has 13 residues. Trimming stripped 1 base from V and 9 bases from J, with 9 bases between.

CDR3 in amino acids: CASSVGPRGTNTEAFF. The DNA for the CDR3 is TGTGCCAGCAGCGTAGGACCTCGGGGGACTAACACTGAAGCTTTCTTT. The chain couples TRBV9 to TRBJ1-1, with D tentatively TRBD1 (5 bases). Germline assignment: CDR1 SGDLS and CDR2 YYNGEE. V was clipped by 0 bases and J by 2 bases, with 14 bases between them. CDR3 length: 16 amino acids.

CDR3 residues: CASSQVGGPAGQPQHF. In DNA, the CDR3 is TGCGCCAGCAGCCAAGTGGGGGGACCCGCGGGACAGCCCCAGCATTTT. The chain links TRBV4-1 to TRBJ1-5; maybe TRBD1 (5 bases). This CDR3 has 16 amino acids. V lost 1 base, J lost 7 bases, and 17 bases lay in between. Germline CDR1 reads MGHRA; CDR2 reads YSYEKL.

V usage is TRBV7-2 and J usage is TRBJ2-1; the match to TRBD1 covers 9 bases. Per the germline V gene, CDR1 is SGHTA and CDR2 is FQGNSA. Trimming cost V 1 base and J 7 bases; bases outside gene matches: 5. The CDR3 spans 15 residues. CDR3 sequence reads: CASSLVQGAWNEQFF. As DNA, the CDR3 is TGTGCCAGCAGCTTAGTACAGGGGGCCTGGAATGAGCAGTTCTTC.

This chain uses TRBV15 with TRBJ1-2; 7 nucleotides match TRBD1. The V gene's germline CDR1 is LNHNV and CDR2 YYDKDF (reference sequence). The V gene end was trimmed by 1 base and the J gene end by 4 bases; junction bases not matched to a gene: 12. This CDR3 spans 17 amino acids. Here the CDR3 reads CATSRGVGDRASYGYTF. CDR3 DNA sequence: TGTGCCACCAGCAGAGGAGTAGGGGACAGAGCCAGCTATGGCTACACCTTC.

The rearrangement uses TRBV2 and TRBJ2-6; D is uncertain. Trimming stripped 7 bases from V and 5 bases from J, with 9 bases between. The CDR3 is made up of 13 amino acids. The germline V gene has CDR1 SNHLY and CDR2 FYNNEI. CDR3 in amino acids: CASNEQRANVLTF. For the CDR3, the DNA is TGTGCCAGCAACGAACAACGGGCCAACGTCCTGACTTTC.

This CDR3 is CASSLMVGIAGENNEQFF. DNA of the CDR3: TGTGCCAGCAGCTTAATGGTAGGAATAGCGGGAGAGAACAATGAGCAGTTCTTC. This chain joins TRBV7-9 and TRBJ2-1, with 9 bases aligning to TRBD2. After removal of 2 bases from V and 5 bases from J, the junction contained 13 bases not matched to a gene. CDR3 length: 18 amino acids. Germline assignment: CDR1 SEHNR and CDR2 FQNEAQ (reference sequence).

The V gene is TRBV24-1, the J gene TRBJ2-1, with TRBD1 identical over 7 bases. Per germline, CDR1 KGHDR and CDR2 SFDVKD. This CDR3 has 17 residues. Trimming cost V 4 bases and J 10 bases; bases outside gene matches: 18. The CDR3 region is CATSDHLWGSEGAEQFF. For the CDR3, the DNA is TGTGCCACCAGTGACCACCTTTGGGGCAGCGAGGGGGCGGAGCAGTTCTTC.

V gene TRBV4-3 combines with J gene TRBJ2-7; D might be TRBD1 or TRBD2, each matching 5 bases. The CDR3 extends over 13 amino acids. Trimming removed 5 bases at V and 3 bases at J, with 11 bases between. CDR1 and CDR2 from the germline V gene are LGHNA and YSLEER. The CDR3 sequence is CASSLGPSYEQYF. The CDR3 DNA sequence: TGCGCCAGCAGCTTGGGACCGAGCTACGAGCAGTACTTC.

The chain links TRBV4-3 to TRBJ1-1; no clear D. The germline V gene encodes CDR1 LGHNA and CDR2 YSLEER. Deletions cut 0 bases from V and 2 bases from J, with 7 bases between. This CDR3 has 14 residues. CDR3: CASSQDWSNTEAFF. The DNA of the CDR3 is TGCGCCAGCAGCCAAGATTGGAGTAACACTGAAGCTTTCTTT.

The chain links TRBV3-1 (or the pseudogene TRBV3-2) to TRBJ2-7; 10 nucleotides line up with TRBD1. CDR1 and CDR2 (germline): LGHDT, YNNKEL (reference sequence). V lost 1 base and J lost 2; bases outside the gene matches: 5. This CDR3 has 16 amino acids. The CDR3 loop is CASSQVRDRGTYEQYF. The CDR3 region has the DNA TGTGCCAGCAGCCAAGTACGGGACAGGGGTACCTACGAGCAGTACTTC.

V gene TRBV29-1 combines with J gene TRBJ1-4; no firm D call. Germline lookup yields CDR1 SQVTM and CDR2 ANQGSEA. V was shortened by 2 bases and J by 5 bases, with 9 bases between the two germline ends. The CDR3 is 13 residues long. Here the CDR3 DNA reads TGCAGCGTTGAACGGCAGAGGAATGAAAAACTGTTTTTT. It yields the protein CSVERQRNEKLFF.

The chain combines TRBV5-4 with TRBJ2-1; 9 positions match TRBD2. This CDR3 comprises 16 residues. CDR1 SGHNT and CDR2 YYREEE come from the germline V gene (reference sequence). Trimming cost V 0 bases and J 7 bases; bases outside gene matches: 8. The CDR3 loop reads CASSLGSSGALNEQFF. Here the CDR3 DNA reads TGTGCCAGCAGCTTGGGCTCTAGCGGGGCTCTTAATGAGCAGTTCTTC. Using reference TRBV5-4 and TRBJ2-1 for the parts outside the CDR3, the full variable domain is ETGVTQSPTHLIKTRGQQVTLRCSSQSGHNTVSWYQQALGQGPQFIFQYYREEENGRGNFPPRFSGLQFPNYSSELNVNALELDDSALYLCASSLGSSGALNEQFFGPGTRLTVL.

The table lists this clone with a few counts. CDR3 in DNA: TGTGCCAGCAGCCAGACTAGCGGGGGGGCCGGGGAGACCCAGTACTTC. Protein product: CASSQTSGGAGETQYF. This chain uses TRBV5-4 with TRBJ2-5, with 14 nucleotides matching TRBD2. The CDR3 length is 16 residues. Germline CDR1 and CDR2: SGHNT and YYREEE (reference sequence). The ends lost 4 bases at V and 5 bases at J; junction bases unmatched: 7.

The chain carries TRBV6-5 and TRBJ2-7, with 12 bases that match TRBD2. The CDR3 has 14 residues. Germline V gives CDR1 MNHEY, CDR2 SVGAGI. V dropped 5 bases and J dropped 2; count of bases not matched to a gene: 1. CDR3 amino acids: CASSLAGGTYEQYV. CDR3 in DNA: TGTGCCAGCAGTCTAGCGGGAGGGACCTACGAGCAGTACGTC.

The V gene is TRBV12-3 or TRBV12-4, the J gene TRBJ1-4; no reliable D call. This CDR3 is 11 amino acids long. V was pared by 6 bases and J by 8 bases, with 7 bases between. The CDR3 protein is CASRSREKLFF. For the CDR3, the DNA is TGTGCCAGCAGGAGTCGAGAAAAACTGTTTTTT.

The V call is TRBV27, the J call TRBJ2-1; D uncertain. This CDR3 contains 14 residues. Germline loops: CDR1 MNHEY, CDR2 SMNVEV (reference sequence). V lost 0 bases and J 13 bases, leaving 16 bases between the germline ends. The CDR3 region has the DNA TGTGCCAGCAGTTTATCCTTCACCAAGGAACGACAGTTCTTC. This codes for CASSLSFTKERQFF.